These 10 T cell receptor beta chains came from one sample sequenced in a study of cytomegalovirus exposure and HLA in healthy donors. The PCR ran on 60 Vbeta and 13 Jbeta primers. Produced via immunoSEQ multiplex PCR; TCRdb's table is partial and in-frame only. The sample holds about 91,000 clones, about 89% seen once. Sequenced sample: PBMCs. These receptors all stem from a man younger than 40 in good health and CMV-seropositive.

This chain joins TRBV21-1 and TRBJ2-7; TRBD2 reflects the table's D call only, with no check against the DNA. TRBV21-1 is a pseudogene segment. The CDR3 is 16 residues long. CDR3 loop: CASSSRTSGSSYEQYF. The CDR3 DNA follows: TGTGCCAGCAGCTCGAGGACTAGCGGGAGCTCCTACGAGCAGTACTTC.

The chain carries TRBV27 and TRBJ2-7; a possible D gene is TRBD1 (5 bases). This CDR3 contains 14 residues. Per germline, CDR1 MNHEY and CDR2 SMNVEV (reference sequence). Trimming took 4 bases from V and 1 from J, leaving 11 bases between them. This chain's CDR3 is CASSSQGFSYEQYF. CDR3 DNA: TGTGCCAGCAGTTCGCAGGGATTTTCCTACGAGCAGTACTTC.

The chain joins TRBV28 to TRBJ1-2; D not resolved. This CDR3 contains 13 residues. Trimming pared 3 bases from V and 4 bases from J, leaving 9 bases between. Germline V CDR1 and CDR2: MDHEN, SYDVKM. The CDR3 DNA reads TGTGCCAGCAGTTTCCAACCCAGCTATGGCTACACCTTC. Amino acids: CASSFQPSYGYTF.

The chain has TRBV27 and TRBJ1-5; D gene ambiguous. CDR3 length equals 14 residues. V lost 0 bases to trimming and J lost 6 bases, with 9 bases between them. CDR1 and CDR2 (germline): MNHEY, SMNVEV (reference sequence). The CDR3 DNA sequence: TGTGCCAGCAGTTTATCCCCCGTACTTCAGCCCCAGCATTTT. Protein: CASSLSPVLQPQHF.

The chain recombines TRBV9 with TRBJ2-6; D remains unclear. The CDR3 covers 16 residues. The V and J ends lost 3 bases and 0 bases respectively, with 10 bases between them. Germline CDR1 reads SGDLS; CDR2 reads YYNGEE. CDR3 nucleotide sequence: TGTGCCAGCAGCGCCTTGGGCTTCTCTGGGGCCAACGTCCTGACTTTC. Translating gives CASSALGFSGANVLTF. The variable domain in full, completed from reference TRBV9 and TRBJ2-6, reads DSGVTQTPKHLITATGQRVTLRCSPRSGDLSVYWYQQSLDQGLQFLIQYYNGEERAKGNILERFSAQQFPDLHSELNLSSLELGDSALYFCASSALGFSGANVLTFGAGSRLTVL.

The chain links TRBV5-8 to TRBJ1-3; D remains ambiguous. This CDR3 is built from 14 residues. Trimming took off 2 bases at V and 4 bases at J, with 10 bases between the two ends. Germline CDR1 SGHTS, CDR2 YDEGEE. The DNA of the CDR3 is TGTGCCAGCAGCTTCGGTACGAGAGGAAACACCATATATTTT. Its protein is CASSFGTRGNTIYF.

J is TRBJ2-3 and V is TRBV5-1; TRBD2 agrees at 14 bases. The J segment lost 4 bases and the V segment lost 5 bases, leaving 15 bases of the junction unmatched. Germline loops: CDR1 SGHRS, CDR2 YFSETQ. The CDR3 consists of 19 residues. The CDR3, as DNA: TGCGCCAGCAGGTTGACTAGCGGGAGGGCCCTCAGTGGGGCAGATACGCAGTATTTT. It translates to CASRLTSGRALSGADTQYF.

The V gene is TRBV28, the J gene TRBJ1-5; TRBD1 is a possible D gene (5 bases). Germline loops: CDR1 MDHEN, CDR2 SYDVKM. The V gene lost 3 bases and the J gene lost 4 bases, with 19 bases spanning the gap. The CDR3 loop spans 17 amino acids. CDR3 bases: TGTGCCAGCAGTTTGGGCCCTAGACAGTCCGGGAATCAGCCCCAGCATTTT. This codes for CASSLGPRQSGNQPQHF.

The chain combines TRBV30 with TRBJ2-1, with D maybe TRBD1 (6 bases). The CDR3 sequence is 18 residues long. V was shortened by 2 bases and J by 3 bases, with 23 bases between the two germline ends. In germline, CDR1 is GTSNPN, CDR2 SVGIG (reference sequence). DNA for the CDR3: TGTGCCTGGAGTTCCAAGGACCGGACAGTCACCATCTACAATGAGCAGTTCTTC. It codes for CAWSSKDRTVTIYNEQFF.

The chain links TRBV6-4 to TRBJ2-1, with 7 bases aligning to TRBD2. Germline V gene sequence: CDR1 MRHNA, CDR2 SNTAGT. V lost 5 bases, J lost 8 bases, and 9 bases stayed unmatched. CDR3 size: 14 residues. The CDR3 DNA reads TGTGCCAGCAGTCCGGGGGAGGGCCCCCATGAGCAGTTCTTC. Translation: CASSPGEGPHEQFF.